This is a list of T cell receptor beta chains from one sample in a study of CD8+CD57+ T cells in acquired aplastic anemia. TCRdb fed the reads into MiXCR, producing one record per CDR3 protein. The sample contains around 400,000 distinct CDR3 sequences, under 80% of which appear only once. The sample taken for sequencing was sorted CD4+, CD8+, or CD8+CD57+ T cells (not recorded which) from PBMCs. These receptors were taken from a human donor in good health, serving as a control. Both conserved end residues are part of each CDR3. D genes are given only for firm matches. Size is omitted from some rows. Given values are once, few, many or a class for expanded clones.

clone size	D gene	J gene	V gene	CDR3 protein	CDR3 DNA
once	-	TRBJ2-5	TRBV20-1	CSASRAGQPQETQYF	TGCAGTGCTAGTCGCGCGGGACAACCTCAAGAGACCCAGTACTTC
-	-	TRBJ2-7	TRBV20-1	CSARPSLQENEQYF	TGCAGTGCTAGACCTTCCCTCCAAGAGAACGAGCAGTACTTC
many	TRBD2	TRBJ2-7	TRBV12-3/TRBV12-4	CASSLALAGLSYEQYF	TGTGCCAGCAGTTTAGCCCTAGCGGGGCTCTCCTACGAGCAGTACTTC
-	TRBD1	TRBJ2-3	TRBV7-9	CASSDYRGAGDTQYF	TGTGCCAGCAGCGACTACAGGGGGGCGGGAGATACGCAGTATTTT
-	-	TRBJ1-1	TRBV20-1	CSARDRGQGDTEAFF	TGCAGTGCTAGAGATCGAGGGCAAGGTGACACTGAAGCTTTCTTT
-	-	TRBJ1-2	TRBV9	CASSEPRGAQSYGYTF	TGTGCCAGCAGCGAACCCCGGGGGGCTCAGAGCTATGGCTACACCTTC
-	-	TRBJ1-6	TRBV7-2	CASSSVGRSFTPPLHF	TGTGCCAGCAGCTCGGTAGGCAGGTCATTTACACCACCCCTCCACTTT
-	-	TRBJ2-5	TRBV7-2	CASSLAGDQPQHLYF	TGTGCCAGCAGCTTAGCAGGGGATCAGCCCCAGCACCTTTACTTC
-	-	TRBJ1-1	TRBV10-2	CASSESGGWGVAFF	TGTGCCAGCAGTGAGTCTGGGGGGTGGGGAGTCGCTTTCTTT
-	-	TRBJ2-7	TRBV2	CASSLDTAGPHEEYF	TGTGCCAGCAGCTTAGATACCGCAGGCCCGCACGAGGAGTACTTC
-	-	TRBJ2-7	TRBV10-1	CVDSHGGSEQYF	TGCGTAGACAGTCACGGCGGCTCCGAGCAGTACTTC
many	-	TRBJ2-2	TRBV11-1	CASSLSSVGELFF	TGTGCCAGCAGCTTATCGTCCGTCGGGGAGCTGTTTTTT
-	-	TRBJ1-4	TRBV20-1	CSANRHATYKLFF	TGCAGTGCCAACCGCCACGCAACTTACAAACTGTTTTTT
many	-	TRBJ1-2	TRBV7-2	CASSPMWGDANYGYTF	TGTGCCAGCAGCCCCATGTGGGGGGACGCTAACTATGGCTACACCTTC
-	-	TRBJ2-7	TRBV12-3/TRBV12-4	CASSQNPGGGGEQYF	TGTGCCAGCAGTCAAAATCCGGGCGGAGGCGGCGAGCAGTACTTC